Below are 8 T cell receptor beta chains sequenced from a single sample in a study of blood T cell repertoires in COVID-19. TCRdb keeps only in-frame clones here, not all; method: immunoSEQ multiplex PCR. There are over 250,000 clones in the sample; roughly 80% occur only once, and more than 4% lies in the top ten. Source material: PBMCs or T cells enriched from blood (not recorded which). The receptors were sampled from a man aged 40-49 years who had been exposed to COVID-19.

V gene TRBV11-2 combines with J gene TRBJ1-1; TRBD1 agrees at 8 bases. CDR1 and CDR2 (germline): SGHAT, FQNNGV. After removal of 4 bases from V and 4 bases from J, the junction contained 5 bases not matched to a gene. This CDR3 is built from 14 residues. In DNA form, the CDR3 reads TGTGCCAGCAGCTCGGACAGGGTAGGCACTGAAGCTTTCTTT. Amino acid sequence: CASSSDRVGTEAFF.

The chain links TRBV12-3 or TRBV12-4 to TRBJ1-2, with D possibly matching TRBD1 (5 bases). CDR3 size: 12 residues. The ends were cut back, 8 bases at V and 2 bases at J, with 9 bases in the middle. CDR3 coding DNA: TGTGCCAGCGGAAGGGGCAACTATGGCTACACCTTC. This codes for CASGRGNYGYTF.

V and J are TRBV5-4 and TRBJ2-1; TRBD2 matches 13 bases. The V and J ends lost 4 bases and 7 bases, in that order; junction bases with no gene match: 2. This CDR3 region has 14 residues. Looked up from germline, CDR1 is SGHNT and CDR2 is YYREEE (reference sequence). CDR3 amino acids: CASSVTSGRNEQFF. The CDR3, as DNA: TGTGCCAGCAGCGTGACTAGCGGGAGGAATGAGCAGTTCTTC.

The genes are TRBV19 and TRBJ1-1, with TRBD1 as a possible D gene (5 bases). The CDR3 loop spans 15 amino acids. Looked up from germline, CDR1 is LNHDA and CDR2 is SQIVND (reference sequence). The germline V and J ends were trimmed by 6 bases and 2 bases, with 16 bases remaining between them. Here the CDR3 DNA reads TGTGCCAGTAGGCGCGTTTCGGGGGATAACACTGAAGCTTTCTTT. Amino acid sequence: CASRRVSGDNTEAFF.

On this clone itself: Mismatch with germline at one junction end may stem from a read error. The chain employs TRBV6-6 and TRBJ1-3; a weak D match, TRBD1 (6 bases). CDR1 is MNHNY, CDR2 SVGAGI, per germline (reference sequence). This CDR3 spans 13 amino acids. CDR3 sequence reads: CASSLSGESPLHF. The DNA for the CDR3 is TGTGCCAGCAGTTTGTCAGGGGAGAGCCCCCTACATTTT.

CDR3 sequence: CASSLDGNRSGYTF. The CDR3 nucleotides are TGTGCCAGCAGCTTGGATGGCAACCGCTCCGGCTACACCTTC. The rearrangement links TRBV5-6 to TRBJ1-2; no clear D. CDR1 is SGHDT and CDR2 is YYEEEE in the germline V gene. CDR3 size: 14 residues. With 0 bases removed from V and 8 bases from J, the gap between germline ends came to 14 bases.

The V and J genes are TRBV5-1 and TRBJ2-5; 7 bases map to TRBD1. Per the germline V gene, CDR1 is SGHRS and CDR2 is YFSETQ. The CDR3 is 17 residues long. After removal of 7 bases from V and 2 bases from J, the junction contained 17 bases not matched to a gene. The CDR3 is CASRDRKIFLNQETQYF. The CDR3 nucleotides read TGCGCCAGCCGGGACAGAAAGATTTTCCTGAATCAAGAGACCCAGTACTTC.

V and J are TRBV2 and TRBJ1-4; 11 bases match TRBD1. CDR1 is SNHLY and CDR2 is FYNNEI in the germline V gene. Trimming cost V 4 bases and J 7 bases; bases outside gene matches: 5. The CDR3 consists of 15 residues. CDR3 residues: CASSVSGTGGEKLFF. In nucleotides, the CDR3 is TGTGCCAGCAGTGTATCGGGGACAGGGGGTGAAAAACTGTTTTTT.